These 29 T cell receptor beta chains were all obtained from the same sample, sequenced in a study of post-analysis software for immune sequencing data. General study findings and limits: The five TRBV segments detected at higher frequency in patients than in controls included TRBV5-6, TRBV5-1 and TRBV20-1.

Each TCR beta cDNA library carried unique molecular identifiers. In TCRdb, the PCR reads were re-called with MiXCR into one record per CDR3 protein. In the table there are 750,000 to 950,000 distinct CDR3 sequences, roughly 50% of which are singletons. These receptors have no identified antigens. Sequencing was carried out using blood. The receptor set was obtained from a girl aged 5 to 17 with multiple sclerosis.

V and J are TRBV20-1 and TRBJ2-7, with TRBD2 matching over 9 bases. The germline V gene has CDR1 DFQATT and CDR2 SNEGSKA (reference sequence). The CDR3 has 13 residues. This CDR3 is CIAASSGSYEQYF. The CDR3 DNA reads TGCATTGCCGCCAGTAGCGGGAGCTACGAGCAGTACTTC.

This clonotype is a singleton in its sample. The chain is built from TRBV24-1 and TRBJ2-1, with 7 bases aligning to TRBD2. The J segment lost 2 bases and the V segment lost 6 bases, leaving 3 bases of the junction unmatched. The CDR3 is made up of 14 amino acids. Germline loops: CDR1 KGHDR, CDR2 SFDVKD. CDR3 loop: CATSSGGTYNEQFF. The DNA of the CDR3 is TGTGCCACCAGTTCGGGAGGAACCTACAATGAGCAGTTCTTC.

V usage is TRBV29-1 and J usage is TRBJ2-1; TRBD1 matches 9 bases. There are 16 residues in the CDR3. J gave up 2 bases and V 8 bases, and 13 bases lay outside the gene matches. Germline CDR1 is SQVTM and CDR2 is ANQGSEA. The chain's CDR3 is CSKSPGQGSTYNEQFF. The CDR3 nucleotides are TGCAGCAAGTCCCCGGGACAGGGTTCAACCTACAATGAGCAGTTCTTC.

This clonotype was picked up a small number of times. CDR3 nucleotide sequence: TGTGCCAGCAGCTTCGACGGGGGGTCCTACAATGAGCAGTTCTTC. Translation: CASSFDGGSYNEQFF. The chain employs TRBV7-2 and TRBJ2-1; TRBD2 matches at 7 bases. Germline lookup yields CDR1 SGHTA and CDR2 FQGNSA. CDR3 length: 15 amino acids. The V gene end was trimmed by 3 bases and the J gene end by 1 base; junction bases not matched to a gene: 3.

The sample holds a few counts of this clonotype. The J gene is TRBJ1-1, the V gene TRBV13; D call uncertain. Germline V lookup: CDR1 PRHDT, CDR2 FYEKMQ (reference sequence). V lost 6 bases and J 0 bases, leaving 17 bases between the germline ends. CDR3 length equals 16 residues. The CDR3 here is CASSHRSPHMNTEAFF. Written as DNA, the CDR3 is TGTGCCAGCAGTCATAGGAGCCCCCATATGAACACTGAAGCTTTCTTT.

The chain uses TRBV3-1 and TRBJ2-7, with unresolved D. Trimming took off 1 base at V and 1 base at J, with 11 bases between the two ends. CDR1 is LGHDT and CDR2 is YNNKEL in the germline V gene (reference sequence). The CDR3 has 15 residues. CDR3 bases: TGTGCCAGCAGCCAAGGGGCGGTGGGGTCCTACGAGCAGTACTTC. This sequence encodes CASSQGAVGSYEQYF.

As to this clonotype: A junction boundary mismatches the germline segment, possibly from a read error. This chain joins TRBV29-1 and TRBJ2-3, with D perhaps matching TRBD1 (7 bases). The CDR3 has 17 residues. Germline-derived CDR1 and CDR2 are SQVTM and ANQGSEA. CDR3 loop: CSVVLKNPGRGTDTQYF. In nucleotides, the CDR3 is TGCAGCGTTGTCCTCAAAAACCCGGGACGGGGGACAGATACACAGTATTTT.

The V call is TRBV12-3 or TRBV12-4, the J call TRBJ2-7, with 8 bases that match TRBD1. CDR3 length: 15 amino acids. V gave up 1 base and J gave up 4 bases; unmatched junction bases: 6. The CDR3 sequence: CASSLGTGPVYEQYF. Here the CDR3 DNA reads TGTGCCAGCAGTTTAGGGACAGGGCCGGTTTACGAGCAGTACTTC.

This sequence joins TRBV5-1 and TRBJ2-2; a weak D match, TRBD1 (5 bases). V was clipped by 0 bases and J by 6 bases, with 9 bases between them. Germline V gives CDR1 SGHRS, CDR2 YFSETQ. CDR3 size: 14 residues. In nucleotides, the CDR3 is TGCGCCAGCAGCTTGGGCAGGGAAGCCGGGGAGCTGTTTTTT. This sequence encodes CASSLGREAGELFF. The full variable domain, rest sourced from reference TRBV5-1 and TRBJ2-2, is KAGVTQTPRYLIKTRGQQVTLSCSPISGHRSVSWYQQTPGQGLQFLFEYFSETQRNKGNFPGRFSGRQFSNSRSEMNVSTLELGDSALYLCASSLGREAGELFFGEGSRLTVL.

The J gene is TRBJ2-3, the V gene TRBV29-1, with no clear D. The CDR3 has 13 residues. Looked up from germline, CDR1 is SQVTM and CDR2 is ANQGSEA. Trimming took off 4 bases at V and 3 bases at J, with 11 bases between the two ends. In DNA, the CDR3 is TGCAGCGTTGTAAAGGCGGAGACAGATACGCAGTATTTT. It is translated as CSVVKAETDTQYF.

The chain has TRBV20-1 and TRBJ2-1; D not certain. V was trimmed by 5 bases and J by 12 bases, leaving 11 bases between them. Germline V gene lookup returns CDR1 DFQATT and CDR2 SNEGSKA (reference sequence). The CDR3 is 10 residues long. CDR3 protein: CSAGAERQFF. The CDR3 coding sequence is TGCAGTGCTGGAGCCGAGCGGCAGTTCTTC.

This chain joins TRBV15 and TRBJ1-2; 7 bases line up with TRBD1. The germline gives CDR1 LNHNV, CDR2 YYDKDF (reference sequence). Losses at the gene ends were 1 base for V and 4 bases for J; bases not matched to a gene: 3. The CDR3 consists of 14 residues. Written as DNA, the CDR3 is TGTGCCACCAGCAGAGGGGCAGGGGGCTATGGCTACACCTTC. It is translated as CATSRGAGGYGYTF.

The chain couples TRBV9 to TRBJ2-3, with D maybe TRBD2 (6 bases). Trimming shortened V by 3 bases and J by 2 bases, and 19 bases separated the two germline ends. The V gene's germline CDR1 is SGDLS and CDR2 YYNGEE. This CDR3 has 17 amino acids. CDR3 in DNA: TGTGCCAGCAGCGGCCGGAGGAGCGGGCTCCCCACAGATACGCAGTATTTT. Translation gives CASSGRRSGLPTDTQYF.

The V and J genes are TRBV10-3 and TRBJ2-7; tentative D call: TRBD2 (6 bases). This CDR3 spans 14 amino acids. Germline V gives CDR1 ENHRY, CDR2 SYGVKD. V was shortened by 7 bases and J by 3 bases, with 16 bases between the two germline ends. The CDR3 is CAIKIGSGNYEQYF. The CDR3, as DNA: TGTGCCATCAAGATCGGTAGCGGAAACTACGAGCAGTACTTC.

The V gene is TRBV12-5, the J gene TRBJ2-5, with a weak D call TRBD1 (6 bases). V lost 5 bases, J lost 11 bases, and 15 bases lay in between. The CDR3 has 12 residues. Per the germline V gene, CDR1 is LGHNT and CDR2 is FRNRAP. CDR3 nucleotide sequence: TGTGCTAGTGGTCACTCCTCAGGGGAGCAGTACTTC. It translates to CASGHSSGEQYF.

This chain joins TRBV12-3 or TRBV12-4 and TRBJ2-1, with D tentatively TRBD2 (6 bases). V was shortened by 3 bases and J by 6 bases, with 9 bases between the two germline ends. CDR3 length: 13 residues. The CDR3 DNA is TGTGCCAGCAGTTTGGCGGGACCCAATGAGCAGTTCTTC. It is translated as CASSLAGPNEQFF.

V and J are TRBV5-1 and TRBJ2-5, with D possibly TRBD1 on 6 matching bases. The CDR3 extends over 16 amino acids. V was clipped by 4 bases and J by 0 bases, with 16 bases between them. The V gene's germline CDR1 is SGHRS and CDR2 YFSETQ. The CDR3 is CASSRRGFPDQETQYF. CDR3 sequence (DNA): TGCGCCAGCAGCCGAAGGGGGTTCCCAGACCAAGAGACCCAGTACTTC.

This clonotype was found once. This chain connects TRBV20-1 to TRBJ2-7; D is possibly TRBD2 (6 bases). The V and J ends lost 0 bases and 2 bases respectively, with 17 bases between them. The CDR3 loop spans 16 amino acids. Germline CDR1 DFQATT, CDR2 SNEGSKA (reference sequence). CDR3 bases: TGCAGTGCTAGAGATCTCACAGCGGGCGAGACCTACGAGCAGTACTTC. It specifies CSARDLTAGETYEQYF.

This clonotype was seen a few times. The CDR3 loop is CSGLISAGADTEAFF. In DNA form, the CDR3 reads TGCAGCGGCCTAATCTCGGCAGGGGCGGACACTGAAGCTTTCTTT. This chain uses TRBV29-1 with TRBJ1-1, with a weak D call TRBD1 (6 bases). The germline V gene has CDR1 SQVTM and CDR2 ANQGSEA. CDR3 length: 15 amino acids. Deletions cut 7 bases from V and 3 bases from J, with 21 bases between.

This chain connects TRBV29-1 to TRBJ2-5; D perhaps matches TRBD2 (6 bases). Per the germline V gene, CDR1 is SQVTM and CDR2 is ANQGSEA. V was pared by 5 bases and J by 11 bases, with 21 bases between. The CDR3 is 13 residues long. CDR3 nucleotide sequence: TGCAGCGTTCGGGCGGGATGGGAAGGAGAGCAGTACTTC. Translation gives CSVRAGWEGEQYF. The full variable domain, its missing parts supplied by reference TRBV29-1 and TRBJ2-5, is SAVISQKPSRDICQRGTSLTIQCQVDSQVTMMFWYRQQPGQSLTLIATANQGSEATYESGFVIDKFPISRPNLTFSTLTVSNMSPEDSSIYLCSVRAGWEGEQYFGPGTRLLVL.

The chain couples TRBV29-1 to TRBJ2-7; the match to TRBD2 covers 11 bases. J was trimmed by 10 bases and V by 1 base; bases with no gene match: 21. The CDR3 length is 18 residues. Germline CDR1 and CDR2: SQVTM and ANQGSEA. The CDR3 DNA sequence: TGCAGCGTTGAAGGCGACTCTAGCGGGAGGTCCGGTTGGGAGTCCCAGTACTTC. Amino acids: CSVEGDSSGRSGWESQYF.

Here the CDR3 DNA reads TGTGCCAGCAGTTTAGGCCTAGCGGTCCACTCCATCTACAATGAGCAGTTCTTC. Translating gives CASSLGLAVHSIYNEQFF. The chain uses TRBV12-3 or TRBV12-4 and TRBJ2-1; 7 bases align to TRBD2. With V trimmed by 1 base and J by 3 bases, 12 bases remained unmatched. The CDR3 length is 18 residues.

This clonotype occurred many times. V is TRBV3-1 and J is TRBJ2-7; D is unresolved. Germline V gives CDR1 LGHDT, CDR2 YNNKEL (reference sequence). The V end lost 3 bases, the J end lost 3 bases, and 12 bases lay between the germline ends. This CDR3 has 14 residues. The CDR3 DNA sequence: TGTGCCAGCAGCCATGCCCTGACTCGCTACGAGCAGTACTTC. Protein sequence: CASSHALTRYEQYF.

This chain uses TRBV12-5 with TRBJ2-5; tentatively, D is TRBD1 (6 bases). Trimming pared 5 bases from V and 11 bases from J, leaving 12 bases between. Germline lookup yields CDR1 LGHNT and CDR2 FRNRAP. The CDR3 loop spans 11 amino acids. CDR3 nucleotide sequence: TGTGCTAGTGGTACCGGGACATTGCAGTACTTC. This gives the protein CASGTGTLQYF.

The chain has TRBV6-5 and TRBJ1-2; unclear D gene. The length of the CDR3 is 12 residues. CDR1 and CDR2 (germline): MNHEY, SVGAGI. Trimming removed 6 bases from V and 5 bases from J, with 10 bases in between. The CDR3 sequence is CASRHGPYGYTF. The CDR3 nucleotides are TGTGCCAGCAGACATGGGCCATATGGCTACACCTTC.

V is TRBV29-1 and J is TRBJ2-1, with 7 bases matching TRBD1. The CDR3 is made up of 13 amino acids. The V and J ends lost 4 bases and 7 bases, in that order; junction bases with no gene match: 7. Germline CDR1 SQVTM, CDR2 ANQGSEA. CDR3 sequence: CSVGGPQGNEQFF. The CDR3 DNA reads as TGCAGCGTTGGGGGCCCACAGGGGAATGAGCAGTTCTTC.

The table lists this clonotype with a count of one. The chain uses TRBV3-1 and TRBJ2-1; D possibly corresponds to TRBD2 (6 bases). CDR3 length equals 16 residues. Looked up from germline, CDR1 is LGHDT and CDR2 is YNNKEL (reference sequence). V dropped 0 bases and J dropped 5 bases, with 14 bases sitting between them. The CDR3 loop reads CASSQDLASAHNEQFF. The CDR3 DNA sequence: TGTGCCAGCAGCCAAGATTTGGCTAGCGCCCACAATGAGCAGTTCTTC.

V is TRBV7-9 and J is TRBJ2-5; D tentatively reads TRBD1 or TRBD2 (6 bases each). Germline values: CDR1 SEHNR, CDR2 FQNEAQ (reference sequence). V lost 6 bases and J lost 5, with 13 bases in between. This CDR3 is 13 amino acids long. The CDR3 coding sequence is TGTGCCAGCAGTGGGGGCCGGGGGGAGACCCAGTACTTC. Translating it yields CASSGGRGETQYF. The whole variable domain, remainder taken from reference TRBV7-9 and TRBJ2-5, is DTGVSQNPRHKITKRGQNVTFRCDPISEHNRLYWYRQTLGQGPEFLTYFQNEAQLEKSRLLSDRFSAERPKGSFSTLEIQRTEQGDSAMYLCASSGGRGETQYFGPGTRLLVL.

This chain joins TRBV18 and TRBJ2-7; D perhaps matches TRBD2 (5 bases). The tail of the sequence fits TRBJ2-1 better, so the J call may be wrong. The CDR3 is made up of 16 amino acids. Germline V gives CDR1 KGHSH, CDR2 LQKENI. Here the CDR3 DNA reads TGTGCCAGCTCACGTAATAAAGGCGGGTTCGAGAATGAGCAGTTCTTC. This gives the protein CASSRNKGGFENEQFF.